This T cell receptor (beta chain) was sequenced in a study of blood T cell repertoires in COVID-19. Study background: The United States, Italy and Spain supplied acute and convalescent COVID-19 samples. Sources were T cells, B-cell-depleted T cells, or PBMCs; the material itself was cDNA or gDNA.

Per the original methods: Quantification of nucleated cells was approximated via reference gene primer amplification. Data came from immunoSEQ multiplex PCR; TCRdb stores just in-frame clones and leaves some out. From that table come the V and J calls and clone size; the DNA was used to work out D and trimming. The table records around 140,000 clones, roughly nine tenths of them present only once. V dropped 5 bases and J dropped 6; count of bases not matched to a gene: 10. Germline V CDR1 and CDR2: SEHNR, FQNEAQ (reference sequence). The CDR3 has 16 residues. This TCR came from a human donor in a cohort sampled during active COVID-19. This chain connects TRBV7-9 to TRBJ1-2; 12 nucleotides align to TRBD1. Source material: peripheral blood. The CDR3 DNA sequence: TGTGCCAGCAGCCAACCCCCGGGACAGGGGGCGGATGGCTACACCTTC. It is translated as CASSQPPGQGADGYTF.